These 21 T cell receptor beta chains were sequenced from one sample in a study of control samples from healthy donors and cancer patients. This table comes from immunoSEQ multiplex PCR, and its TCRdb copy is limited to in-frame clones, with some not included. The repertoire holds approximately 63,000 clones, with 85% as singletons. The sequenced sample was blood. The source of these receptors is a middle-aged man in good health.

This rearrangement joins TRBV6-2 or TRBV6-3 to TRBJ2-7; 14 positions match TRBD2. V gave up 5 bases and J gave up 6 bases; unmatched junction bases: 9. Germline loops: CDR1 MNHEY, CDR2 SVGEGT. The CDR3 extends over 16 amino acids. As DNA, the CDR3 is TGTGCCAGCAGTGTCTCGGGACTAGCGGGAGTAGGCGAGCAGTACTTC. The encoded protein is CASSVSGLAGVGEQYF.

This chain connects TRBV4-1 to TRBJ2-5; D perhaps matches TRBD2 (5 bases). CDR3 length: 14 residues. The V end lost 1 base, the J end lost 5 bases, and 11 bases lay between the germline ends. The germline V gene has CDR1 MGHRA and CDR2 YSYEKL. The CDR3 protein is CASSQVGGGETQYF. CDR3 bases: TGCGCCAGCAGCCAAGTAGGAGGCGGGGAGACCCAGTACTTC.

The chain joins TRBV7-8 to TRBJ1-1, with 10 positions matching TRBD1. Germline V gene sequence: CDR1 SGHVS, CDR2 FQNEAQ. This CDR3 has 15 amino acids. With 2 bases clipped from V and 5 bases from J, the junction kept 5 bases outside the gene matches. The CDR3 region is CASSLSGQGETEAFF. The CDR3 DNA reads TGTGCCAGCAGCTTATCAGGACAGGGGGAGACTGAAGCTTTCTTT.

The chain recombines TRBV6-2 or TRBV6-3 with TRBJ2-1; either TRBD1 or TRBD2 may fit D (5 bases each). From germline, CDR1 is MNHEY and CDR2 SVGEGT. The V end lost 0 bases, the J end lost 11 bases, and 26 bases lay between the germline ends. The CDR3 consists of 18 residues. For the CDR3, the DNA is TGTGCCAGCAGTTACTCAATTATCCGAGGAGAGGGGCCACAAAAGCAGTTCTTC. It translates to CASSYSIIRGEGPQKQFF.

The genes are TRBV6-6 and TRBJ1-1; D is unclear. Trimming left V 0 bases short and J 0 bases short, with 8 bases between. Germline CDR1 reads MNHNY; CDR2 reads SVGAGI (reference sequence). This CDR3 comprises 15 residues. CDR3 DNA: TGTGCCAGCAGTTACTCGGCAGGAATGAACACTGAAGCTTTCTTT. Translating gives CASSYSAGMNTEAFF.

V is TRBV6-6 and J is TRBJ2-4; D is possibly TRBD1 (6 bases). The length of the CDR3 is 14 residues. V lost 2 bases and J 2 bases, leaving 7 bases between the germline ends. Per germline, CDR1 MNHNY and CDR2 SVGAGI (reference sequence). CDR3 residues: CASSYQGTKNIQYF. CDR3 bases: TGTGCCAGCAGTTACCAGGGGACCAAAAACATTCAGTACTTC.

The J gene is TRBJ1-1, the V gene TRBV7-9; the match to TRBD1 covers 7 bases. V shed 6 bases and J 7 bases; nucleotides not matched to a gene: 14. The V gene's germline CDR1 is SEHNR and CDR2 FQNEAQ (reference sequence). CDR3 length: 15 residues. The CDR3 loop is CASSLNDRVVFEAFF. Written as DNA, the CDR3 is TGTGCCAGCAGTCTAAACGACAGGGTGGTTTTTGAAGCTTTCTTT.

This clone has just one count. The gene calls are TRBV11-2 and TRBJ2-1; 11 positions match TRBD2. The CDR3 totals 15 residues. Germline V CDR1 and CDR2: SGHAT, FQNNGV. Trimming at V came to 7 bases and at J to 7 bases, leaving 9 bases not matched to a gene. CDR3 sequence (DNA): TGTGCCAGCAACCCTCGGACTAGCGGGCCAAATGAGCAGTTCTTC. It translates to CASNPRTSGPNEQFF.

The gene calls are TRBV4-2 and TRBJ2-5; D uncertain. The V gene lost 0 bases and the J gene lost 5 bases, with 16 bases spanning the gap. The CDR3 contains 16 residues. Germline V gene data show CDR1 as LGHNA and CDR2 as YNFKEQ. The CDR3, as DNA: TGTGCCAGCAGCCAAGATCTCCTGTTAATGAGCGAGACCCAGTACTTC. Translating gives CASSQDLLLMSETQYF.

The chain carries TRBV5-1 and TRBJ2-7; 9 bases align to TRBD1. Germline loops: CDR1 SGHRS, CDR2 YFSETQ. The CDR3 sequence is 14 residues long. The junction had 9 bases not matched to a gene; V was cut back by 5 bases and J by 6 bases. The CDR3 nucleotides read TGCGCCAGCAGAGGTACCGGGACAGGGAGCGAGCAGTACTTC. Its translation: CASRGTGTGSEQYF.

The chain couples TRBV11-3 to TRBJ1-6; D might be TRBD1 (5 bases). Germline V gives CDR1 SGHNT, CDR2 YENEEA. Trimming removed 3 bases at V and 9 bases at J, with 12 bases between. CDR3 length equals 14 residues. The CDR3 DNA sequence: TGTGCCAGCAGCTTCGGGACCGGCCGTTCACCCCTCCACTTT. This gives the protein CASSFGTGRSPLHF.

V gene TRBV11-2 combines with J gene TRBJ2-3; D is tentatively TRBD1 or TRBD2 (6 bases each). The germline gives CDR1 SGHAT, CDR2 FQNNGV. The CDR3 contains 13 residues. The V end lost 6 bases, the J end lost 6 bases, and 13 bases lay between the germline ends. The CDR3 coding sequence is TGTGCCAGCAGACTAGCAGGGGTCGATACGCAGTATTTT. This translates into CASRLAGVDTQYF. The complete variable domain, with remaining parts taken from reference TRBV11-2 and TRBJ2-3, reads EAGVAQSPRYKIIEKRQSVAFWCNPISGHATLYWYQQILGQGPKLLIQFQNNGVVDDSQLPKDRFSAERLKGVDSTLKIQPAKLEDSAVYLCASRLAGVDTQYFGPGTRLTVL.

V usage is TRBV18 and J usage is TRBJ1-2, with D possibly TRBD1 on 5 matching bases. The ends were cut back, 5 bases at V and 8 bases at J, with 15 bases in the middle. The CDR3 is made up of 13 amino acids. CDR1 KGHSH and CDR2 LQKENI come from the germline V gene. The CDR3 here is CASSSTGTGGYTF. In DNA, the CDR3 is TGTGCCAGCTCATCCACCGGGACGGGGGGCTACACCTTC.

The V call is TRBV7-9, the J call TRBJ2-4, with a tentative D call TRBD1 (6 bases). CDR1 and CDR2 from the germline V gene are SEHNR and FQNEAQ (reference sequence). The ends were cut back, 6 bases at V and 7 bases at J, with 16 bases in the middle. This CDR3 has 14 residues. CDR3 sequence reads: CASRTAGDENIQYF. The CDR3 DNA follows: TGTGCCAGCAGGACCGCAGGGGATGAGAACATTCAGTACTTC.

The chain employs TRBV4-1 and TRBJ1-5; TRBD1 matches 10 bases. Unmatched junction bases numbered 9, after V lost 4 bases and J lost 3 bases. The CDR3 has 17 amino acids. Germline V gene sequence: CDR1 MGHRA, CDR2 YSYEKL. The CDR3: CASSRVGQGTINQPQHF. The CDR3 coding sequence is TGCGCCAGCAGCCGCGTGGGACAGGGGACAATCAATCAGCCCCAGCATTTT.

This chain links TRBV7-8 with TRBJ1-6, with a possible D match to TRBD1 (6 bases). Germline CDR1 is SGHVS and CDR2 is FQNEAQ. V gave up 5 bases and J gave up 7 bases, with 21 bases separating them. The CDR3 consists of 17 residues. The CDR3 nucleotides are TGTGCCAGCAGCCGAGTACATAGCAGGGGTAGCAATTCACCCCTCCACTTT. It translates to CASSRVHSRGSNSPLHF.

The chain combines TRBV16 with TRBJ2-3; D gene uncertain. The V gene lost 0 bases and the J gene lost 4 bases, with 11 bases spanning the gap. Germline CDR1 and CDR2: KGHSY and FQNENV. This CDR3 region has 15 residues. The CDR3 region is CASSQSNSKSDTQYF. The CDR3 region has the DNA TGTGCCAGCAGCCAATCGAATAGCAAGTCAGATACGCAGTATTTT. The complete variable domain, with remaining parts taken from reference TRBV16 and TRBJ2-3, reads GEEVAQTPKHLVRGEGQKAKLYCAPIKGHSYVFWYQQVLKNEFKFLISFQNENVFDETGMPKERFSAKCLPNSPCSLEIQATKLEDSAVYFCASSQSNSKSDTQYFGPGTRLTVL.

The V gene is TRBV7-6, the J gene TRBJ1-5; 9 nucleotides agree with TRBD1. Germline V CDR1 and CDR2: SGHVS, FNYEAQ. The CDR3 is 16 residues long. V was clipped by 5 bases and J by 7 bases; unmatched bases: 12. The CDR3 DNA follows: TGTGCCAGCAGCCCCAGATCGGGGACAGGGTACCAGCCCCAGCATTTT. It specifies CASSPRSGTGYQPQHF.

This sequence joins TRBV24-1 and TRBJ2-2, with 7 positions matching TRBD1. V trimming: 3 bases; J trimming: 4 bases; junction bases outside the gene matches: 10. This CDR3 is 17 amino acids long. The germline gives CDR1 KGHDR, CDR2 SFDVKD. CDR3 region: CATSDTRTGAGTGELFF. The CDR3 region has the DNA TGTGCCACCAGTGATACTCGGACAGGCGCAGGCACCGGGGAGCTGTTTTTT.

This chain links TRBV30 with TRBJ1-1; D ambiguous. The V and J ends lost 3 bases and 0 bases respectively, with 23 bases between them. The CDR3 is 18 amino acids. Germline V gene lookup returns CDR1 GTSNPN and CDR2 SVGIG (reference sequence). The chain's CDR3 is CAWRFRQATLLMNTEAFF. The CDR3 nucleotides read TGTGCCTGGAGATTTCGGCAGGCGACATTATTGATGAACACTGAAGCTTTCTTT.

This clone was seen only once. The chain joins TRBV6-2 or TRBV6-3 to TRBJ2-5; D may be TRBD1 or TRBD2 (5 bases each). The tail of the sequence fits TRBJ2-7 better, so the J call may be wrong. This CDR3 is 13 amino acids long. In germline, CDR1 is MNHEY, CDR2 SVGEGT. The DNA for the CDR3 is TGTGCCAGCATCCCGGGGCGAAGCTACGAGCAGTACTTC. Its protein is CASIPGRSYEQYF.